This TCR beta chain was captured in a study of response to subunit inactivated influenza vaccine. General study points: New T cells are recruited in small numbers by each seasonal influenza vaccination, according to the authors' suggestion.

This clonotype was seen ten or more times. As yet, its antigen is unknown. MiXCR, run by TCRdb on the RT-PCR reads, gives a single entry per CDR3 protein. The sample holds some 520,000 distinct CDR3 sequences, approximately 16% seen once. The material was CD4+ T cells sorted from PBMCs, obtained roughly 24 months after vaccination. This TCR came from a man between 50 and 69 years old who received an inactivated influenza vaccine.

Here the CDR3 reads CASSLLRTEAFF. In DNA form, the CDR3 reads TGTGCCAGCAGTTTGCTCCGGACTGAAGCTTTCTTT. The chain joins TRBV12-3 or TRBV12-4 to TRBJ1-1; no definite D call. The CDR3 spans 12 residues. Trimming took 3 bases from V and 5 from J, leaving 7 bases between them.